This TCR beta chain is drawn from a study of CD8 T cells in Susac syndrome. As for the study in general: Among the Susac syndrome patients who underwent sequencing, about six had clinically active disease, while under 10 of them were in remission.

This CDR3 comprises 13 residues. In germline, CDR1 is GTSNPN, CDR2 SVGIG (reference sequence). With random hexamers, reverse transcription was performed on about 0.5 to 1 ug of RNA. MiXCR, run by TCRdb on the immunoSEQ multiplex PCR reads, gives a single entry per CDR3 protein. The sample contains 100,000 to 150,000 distinct CDR3 sequences, over 85% of which appear only once. The chain employs TRBV30 and TRBJ2-2; TRBD2 aligns across 7 bases. The sequence derives from a human donor with Susac syndrome. Sequenced input: CD8+ T cells from PBMCs. Here the CDR3 reads CALGLANTGELFF. The CDR3 DNA follows: TGTGCTCTTGGACTAGCGAACACCGGGGAGCTGTTTTTT.